This T cell receptor beta chain appears in the sequencing data of a study of T cell changes during pregnancy in multiple sclerosis. CDR3 length: 14 amino acids. Trimming removed 3 bases from V and 7 bases from J; junction bases left unmatched: 6. Looked up from germline, CDR1 is KGHSH and CDR2 is LQKENI. Using immunoSEQ multiplex PCR, the repertoire was profiled, and TCRdb retains in-frame clones only, with some absent. The sample gives 70,000 or so clones, roughly 88% of which show up once; roughly 1.4% is in the top ten. This sequence originates from a female donor with multiple sclerosis, enrolled in a pregnancy study. The V gene is TRBV18, the J gene TRBJ1-1; TRBD1 matches 9 bases. This material consisted of peripheral blood, taken in the third trimester of pregnancy. The CDR3 coding sequence is TGTGCCAGCTCACCCGACACAGGGGGCCTTGAAGCTTTCTTT. Translated, it gives CASSPDTGGLEAFF.